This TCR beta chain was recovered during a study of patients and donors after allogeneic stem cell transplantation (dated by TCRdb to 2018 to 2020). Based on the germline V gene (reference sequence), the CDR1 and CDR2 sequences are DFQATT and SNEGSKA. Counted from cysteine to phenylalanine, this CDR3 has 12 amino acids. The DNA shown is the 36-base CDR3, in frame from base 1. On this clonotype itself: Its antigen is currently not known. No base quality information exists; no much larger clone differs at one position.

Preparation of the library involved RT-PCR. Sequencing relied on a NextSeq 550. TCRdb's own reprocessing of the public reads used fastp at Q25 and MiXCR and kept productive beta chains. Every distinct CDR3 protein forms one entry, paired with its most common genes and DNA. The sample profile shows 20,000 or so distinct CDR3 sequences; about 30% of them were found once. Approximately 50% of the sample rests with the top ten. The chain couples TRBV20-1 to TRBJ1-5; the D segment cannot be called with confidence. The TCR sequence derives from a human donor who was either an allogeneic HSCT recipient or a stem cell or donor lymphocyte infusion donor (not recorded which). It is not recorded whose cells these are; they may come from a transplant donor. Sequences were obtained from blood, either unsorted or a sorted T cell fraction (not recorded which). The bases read TGCAGCCCCGGACGGGTAAATCAGCCCCAGCATTTT. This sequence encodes CSPGRVNQPQHF.